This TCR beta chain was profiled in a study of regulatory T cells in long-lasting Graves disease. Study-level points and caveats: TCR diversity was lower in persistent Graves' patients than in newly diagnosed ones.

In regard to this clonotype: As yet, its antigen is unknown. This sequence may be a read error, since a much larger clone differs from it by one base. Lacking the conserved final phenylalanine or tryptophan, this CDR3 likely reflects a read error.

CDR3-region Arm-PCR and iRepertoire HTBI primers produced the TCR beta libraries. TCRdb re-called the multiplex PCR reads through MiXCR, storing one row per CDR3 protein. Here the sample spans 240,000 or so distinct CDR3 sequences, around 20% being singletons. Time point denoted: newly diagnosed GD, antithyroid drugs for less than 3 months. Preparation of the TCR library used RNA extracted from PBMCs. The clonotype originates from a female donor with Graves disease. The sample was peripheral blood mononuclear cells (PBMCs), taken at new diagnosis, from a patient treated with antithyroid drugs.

CDR3 nucleotides: TGTGCCAGCAGCTCCGTTTCCGACTATGGCTACACCTCC. As protein: CASSSVSDYGYTS. This chain uses TRBV6-2 or TRBV6-3 with TRBJ1-2; the D is unclear. Germline V gives CDR1 MNHEY, CDR2 SVGEGT. The CDR3 runs to 13 residues. The V and J ends lost 6 bases and 3 bases respectively, with 11 bases between them.